The clone carrying this TCR beta chain was found once. The antigen is not known. The data belong to a study of T cell responses to AZD1222 COVID-19 vaccine. TCRdb's copy holds only in-frame clones and misses some; the assay was immunoSEQ multiplex PCR. The sample has roughly 90,000 clones; 75% to 90% are singletons. Trimming removed 3 bases from V and 11 bases from J, with 14 bases in between. Germline V gene lookup returns CDR1 SGHDN and CDR2 FVKESK. The CDR3 length is 14 residues. Overall study findings and caveats: At study baseline, merely six AZD1222 recipients were seropositive. Among spike-specific TCRs, nearly half reportedly target unmutated variant regions. There were mostly white British donors and more females than males, and clonal diversity was possibly underestimated.

The analysis combined second doses at about 4 or about 12 weeks. Here the sequenced sample was peripheral blood, taken 28 days after the second AZD1222 dose. This receptor was taken from an adult who received the AZD1222 COVID-19 vaccine. This chain links TRBV14 with TRBJ1-6; tentatively, D is TRBD1 (6 bases). The CDR3 loop is CASSHTGKWPPLHF. The CDR3 DNA reads as TGTGCCAGCAGCCACACAGGGAAGTGGCCACCCCTCCACTTT.